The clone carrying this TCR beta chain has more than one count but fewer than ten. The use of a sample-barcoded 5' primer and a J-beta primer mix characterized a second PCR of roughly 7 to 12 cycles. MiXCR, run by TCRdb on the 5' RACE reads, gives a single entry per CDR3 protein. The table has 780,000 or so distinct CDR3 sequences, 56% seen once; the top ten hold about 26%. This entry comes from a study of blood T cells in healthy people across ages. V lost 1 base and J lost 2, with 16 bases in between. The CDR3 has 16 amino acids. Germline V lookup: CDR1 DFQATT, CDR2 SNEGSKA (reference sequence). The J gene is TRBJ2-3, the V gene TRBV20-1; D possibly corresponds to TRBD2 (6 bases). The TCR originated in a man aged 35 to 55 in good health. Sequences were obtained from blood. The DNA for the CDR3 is TGCAGTGCTAGAGCCGGACGGGGGACTCCCACAGATACGCAGTATTTT. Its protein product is CSARAGRGTPTDTQYF.